These 22 T cell receptor beta chains originate from one sample sequenced in a study of blood T cell repertoires in COVID-19 (dated by TCRdb to 2018 to 2020). The protocol used for the library was the immunoSEQ multiplex PCR assay. What TCRdb holds here is the immuneACCESS table cut down to in-frame rearrangements. Part of the clones is not present; checked against another copy, under half of the missing clones reflect an unresolved V gene, and the others are unexplained. In this sample the table shows 150,000 or so clones, about 88% of which occur a single time. The top ten clonotypes cover almost 1% of the sample. Sequenced input: peripheral blood. The receptors were gathered from a man aged 18 to 30 with acute or convalescent COVID-19.

The chain has TRBV2 and TRBJ2-3, with 7 positions matching TRBD2. The CDR3 covers 14 residues. Germline loops: CDR1 SNHLY, CDR2 FYNNEI. Trimming at V came to 7 bases and at J to 4 bases, leaving 8 bases not matched to a gene. Here the CDR3 DNA reads TGTGCCAGCATGCGCCTAGCGGCATCAGATACGCAGTATTTT. Encoded protein: CASMRLAASDTQYF.

This clone is a singleton in its sample. J is TRBJ1-1 and V is TRBV4-1, with a possible D match to TRBD1 (6 bases). Germline-derived CDR1 and CDR2 are MGHRA and YSYEKL. Trimming removed 1 base from V and 4 bases from J, with 13 bases in between. This CDR3 has 15 residues. CDR3 nucleotides: TGCGCCAGCAGCCAAGTGGGGGGGGGCGGCACTGAAGCTTTCTTT. It specifies CASSQVGGGGTEAFF.

V gene TRBV11-2 combines with J gene TRBJ1-1; 8 bases align to TRBD1. The germline CDR1 and CDR2 sequences are SGHAT and FQNNGV. This CDR3 spans 13 amino acids. After removal of 5 bases from V and 3 bases from J, the junction contained 2 bases not matched to a gene. In nucleotides, the CDR3 is TGTGCCAGCAGCAAGGACAGGGACACTGAAGCTTTCTTT. Translated, it gives CASSKDRDTEAFF.

V is TRBV12-5 and J is TRBJ1-5; 8 bases match TRBD1. V gave up 6 bases and J gave up 7 bases; unmatched junction bases: 8. The CDR3 has 14 amino acids. From germline, CDR1 is LGHNT and CDR2 FRNRAP. The CDR3 coding sequence is TGTGCTAGTGGCCGGACAGGGAAGGACCAGCCCCAGCATTTT. The encoded protein is CASGRTGKDQPQHF.

This clone has only one observation. The J gene is TRBJ1-2, the V gene TRBV27, with 7 nucleotides matching TRBD1. Trimming cost V 6 bases and J 5 bases; bases outside gene matches: 12. This CDR3 is built from 15 residues. CDR1 is MNHEY and CDR2 is SMNVEV in the germline V gene (reference sequence). CDR3 in amino acids: CASRKGDSLTYGYTF. CDR3 coding DNA: TGTGCCAGCAGAAAAGGGGACAGTCTGACTTATGGCTACACCTTC.

This clone was detected a few times. The CDR3 DNA is TGTGCCAGCAGCTTAGTAGGGAGCTCCTATAATTCACCCCTCCACTTT. Translating it yields CASSLVGSSYNSPLHF. The rearrangement joins TRBV7-9 to TRBJ1-6; D gene unclear. This CDR3 is built from 16 residues. V lost 1 base to trimming and J lost 0 bases, with 7 bases between them. Germline loops: CDR1 SEHNR, CDR2 FQNEAQ (reference sequence).

The chain is built from TRBV7-9 and TRBJ2-7, with TRBD2 as a possible D gene (5 bases). The CDR3 sequence is 19 residues long. Per the germline V gene, CDR1 is SEHNR and CDR2 is FQNEAQ (reference sequence). The V gene lost 1 base and the J gene lost 0 bases, with 22 bases spanning the gap. CDR3 in amino acids: CASSLVQPGIAQRSYEQYV. The CDR3 DNA sequence: TGTGCCAGCAGCTTAGTTCAACCCGGGATTGCACAACGCTCCTACGAGCAGTACGTC.

The V call is TRBV4-1, the J call TRBJ1-4; D remains unclear. Germline-derived CDR1 and CDR2 are MGHRA and YSYEKL. With 1 base removed from V and 5 bases from J, the gap between germline ends came to 8 bases. There are 14 residues in the CDR3. This CDR3 is CASSQVWLNEKLFF. DNA for the CDR3: TGCGCCAGCAGCCAAGTCTGGCTGAATGAAAAACTGTTTTTT.

The chain uses TRBV19 and TRBJ1-5, with TRBD1 identical over 10 bases. The CDR3 length is 20 residues. CDR1 is LNHDA and CDR2 is SQIVND in the germline V gene (reference sequence). Germline trimming cut 3 bases from V and 4 bases from J; bases unmatched to any gene: 18. The CDR3 region has the DNA TGTGCCAGTAGTATTAGGGCGGGACAGGGGTTCGGGTATGGAAATCAGCCCCAGCATTTT. Translation gives CASSIRAGQGFGYGNQPQHF.

V is TRBV27 and J is TRBJ1-1, with TRBD1 identical over 9 bases. The CDR3 is 16 residues long. The V segment lost 6 bases and the J segment 3 bases; nucleotides outside the gene matches: 11. Per germline, CDR1 MNHEY and CDR2 SMNVEV (reference sequence). CDR3 DNA: TGTGCCAGCAGCCTCAACAGGGGGCAAAGGTACACTGAAGCTTTCTTT. It translates to CASSLNRGQRYTEAFF.

The rearrangement uses TRBV19 and TRBJ2-1; 11 bases align to TRBD2. This CDR3 is 16 amino acids long. The ends lost 6 bases at V and 1 base at J; junction bases unmatched: 5. Germline CDR1 and CDR2: LNHDA and SQIVND (reference sequence). CDR3 sequence (DNA): TGTGCCAGTAGAAATCTAGCGGGGGGTTCCTACAATGAGCAGTTCTTC. Residues: CASRNLAGGSYNEQFF.

This rearrangement joins TRBV7-9 to TRBJ1-6; 7 bases agree with TRBD1. This CDR3 is 14 amino acids long. From germline, CDR1 is SEHNR and CDR2 FQNEAQ (reference sequence). V lost 3 bases and J lost 6; bases outside the gene matches: 2. CDR3: CASSLDRSNSPLHF. CDR3 nucleotide sequence: TGTGCCAGCAGCTTGGACAGGAGTAATTCACCCCTCCACTTT.

V gene TRBV3-1 (or the pseudogene TRBV3-2) combines with J gene TRBJ2-7, with D uncertain. Trimming left V 1 base short and J 7 bases short, with 8 bases between. The CDR3 is 12 residues long. Germline V CDR1 and CDR2: LGHDT, YNNKEL (reference sequence). The CDR3 nucleotides read TGTGCCAGCAGCCAAGCAGAAGCGGAGCAGTACTTC. As protein: CASSQAEAEQYF.

This chain uses TRBV6-5 with TRBJ1-5; 9 bases align to TRBD1. J lost 6 bases, V lost 6 bases, and 9 bases had no gene match. The CDR3 loop spans 15 amino acids. Germline CDR1 and CDR2: MNHEY and SVGAGI. The CDR3 protein is CASRADRGAGQPQHF. The CDR3 DNA is TGTGCCAGCAGAGCGGACAGGGGCGCGGGTCAGCCCCAGCATTTT.

In DNA form, the CDR3 reads TGCGCCAGCAGCCAAGAGGGGTCAGGGCAGGGAATCTACAATGAGCAGTTCTTC. This codes for CASSQEGSGQGIYNEQFF. V and J are TRBV4-1 and TRBJ2-1, with D tentatively TRBD1 (5 bases). This CDR3 is 18 amino acids long. Looked up from germline, CDR1 is MGHRA and CDR2 is YSYEKL. Trimming pared 0 bases from V and 3 bases from J, leaving 18 bases between.

This chain uses TRBV18 with TRBJ1-4, with 7 bases identical to TRBD1. The ends lost 4 bases at V and 8 bases at J; junction bases unmatched: 4. The CDR3 loop spans 13 amino acids. The germline gives CDR1 KGHSH, CDR2 LQKENI. Here the CDR3 reads CASSQQQGEKLFF. CDR3 in DNA: TGTGCCAGCTCACAACAACAGGGGGAAAAACTGTTTTTT.

In its sample, this clone was seen a few times. V and J are TRBV19 and TRBJ2-3; possibly TRBD2 for D (7 bases). Per germline, CDR1 LNHDA and CDR2 SQIVND (reference sequence). V was cut by 5 bases and J by 2 bases, with 11 bases left in between. CDR3 size: 14 residues. This chain's CDR3 is CASSVAGATDTQYF. DNA of the CDR3: TGTGCCAGTAGTGTCGCGGGGGCCACAGATACGCAGTATTTT.

The rearrangement joins TRBV5-1 to TRBJ1-4, with 7 positions matching TRBD1. V was clipped by 3 bases and J by 3 bases; unmatched bases: 8. The CDR3 is 16 amino acids. The V gene's germline CDR1 is SGHRS and CDR2 YFSETQ. The CDR3 spells CASSSLQGSPNEKLFF. CDR3 bases: TGCGCCAGCAGCTCGTTACAGGGGAGTCCTAATGAAAAACTGTTTTTT. The variable domain in full, completed from reference TRBV5-1 and TRBJ1-4, reads KAGVTQTPRYLIKTRGQQVTLSCSPISGHRSVSWYQQTPGQGLQFLFEYFSETQRNKGNFPGRFSGRQFSNSRSEMNVSTLELGDSALYLCASSSLQGSPNEKLFFGSGTQLSVL.

This clone was counted once. CDR3 sequence (DNA): TGTGCCAGCAGCACCGACAAGAGCACTGAAGCTTTCTTT. Translation gives CASSTDKSTEAFF. The chain links TRBV7-3 to TRBJ1-1, with unresolved D. V lost 5 bases and J lost 4, with 11 bases in between. The germline V gene encodes CDR1 SGHTA and CDR2 FQGTGA. There are 13 residues in the CDR3.

The genes are TRBV6-1 and TRBJ2-7, with TRBD1 matching 11 bases. Germline CDR1 and CDR2: MNHNS and SASEGT. CDR3 size: 17 residues. V dropped 2 bases and J dropped 0; count of bases not matched to a gene: 6. The CDR3 coding sequence is TGTGCCAGCAGTGAAAGGGCCGGGACAGGGGGCTCCTACGAGCAGTACGTC. Residues: CASSERAGTGGSYEQYV.

To note about this clone: At one end, the junction sequence differs from germline, possibly due to a read error. The genes are TRBV19 and TRBJ1-4; the D is unclear. The CDR3 spans 16 residues. Germline-derived CDR1 and CDR2 are LNHDA and SQIVND (reference sequence). CDR3: CASSLDPGTTNEKLFF. Here the CDR3 DNA reads TGTGCCAGTAGTTTAGACCCAGGAACAACTAATGAAAAACTGTTTTTT.

The rearrangement links TRBV2 to TRBJ1-1, with D possibly TRBD1 on 6 matching bases. Germline V gene lookup returns CDR1 SNHLY and CDR2 FYNNEI. This CDR3 comprises 15 residues. Trimming stripped 7 bases from V and 1 base from J, with 16 bases between. CDR3: CASTERGRGNTEAFF. The CDR3 nucleotides read TGTGCCAGCACCGAAAGGGGGAGAGGGAACACTGAAGCTTTCTTT.